Described below is a single TCR beta chain sequence and its context. This record belongs to a study of T-cell memory formation after mild COVID-19. Using its own MiXCR run on the 5' RACE reads, TCRdb lists one record per CDR3 protein. This table has 190,000 or so distinct CDR3 sequences, around a fifth appearing once. The CDR3 totals 17 residues. Losses at the gene ends were 0 bases for V and 0 bases for J; bases not matched to a gene: 8. Germline CDR1 and CDR2: SGHRS and YFSETQ. The specimen was PBMCs or a T cell subset sorted from them (not recorded which). This receptor was identified in an adult woman who had mild COVID-19 (a few samples of this study predate the infection). Cell type and time point are not known. The chain recombines TRBV5-1 with TRBJ2-7, with 8 nucleotides matching TRBD1. The CDR3 region is CASSLGGTGRSSYEQYF. Here the CDR3 DNA reads TGCGCCAGCAGCTTGGGGGGGACAGGCCGAAGCTCCTACGAGCAGTACTTC.